Detailed here is one T cell receptor beta chain. Produced via immunoSEQ multiplex PCR; TCRdb's table is partial and in-frame only. The sample holds 210,000 or so clones; 80% are singletons and the top ten take 4.3%. The sample comes from a study of blood T cell repertoires in COVID-19. There are 12 residues in the CDR3. Trimming cost V 1 base and J 8 bases, with 9 bases left between them. The germline V gene encodes CDR1 SGHRS and CDR2 YFSETQ. This TCR was recovered from a man under 40 with acute COVID-19. The sequencing input was PBMCs or T cells enriched from blood (not recorded which). The V gene is TRBV5-1, the J gene TRBJ1-2; no firm D call. CDR3 in amino acids: CASSLNSQGYTF. CDR3 nucleotide sequence: TGCGCCAGCAGCTTGAACAGTCAAGGCTACACCTTC.